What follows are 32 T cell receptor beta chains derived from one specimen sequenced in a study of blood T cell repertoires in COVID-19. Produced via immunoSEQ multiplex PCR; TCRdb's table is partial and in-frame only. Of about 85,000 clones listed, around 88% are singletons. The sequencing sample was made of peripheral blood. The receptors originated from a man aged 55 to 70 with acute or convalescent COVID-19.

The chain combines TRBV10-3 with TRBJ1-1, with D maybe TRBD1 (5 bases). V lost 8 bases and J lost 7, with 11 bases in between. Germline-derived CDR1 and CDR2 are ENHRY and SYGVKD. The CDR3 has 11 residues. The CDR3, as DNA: TGTGCCATCTCGGAGGGGTTTGAAGCTTTCTTT. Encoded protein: CAISEGFEAFF.

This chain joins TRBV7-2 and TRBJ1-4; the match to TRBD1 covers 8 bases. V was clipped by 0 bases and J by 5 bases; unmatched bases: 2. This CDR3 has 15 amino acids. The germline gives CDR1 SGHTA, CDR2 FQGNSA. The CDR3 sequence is CASSLANRGNEKLFF. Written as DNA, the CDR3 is TGTGCCAGCAGCTTAGCGAACAGGGGGAATGAAAAACTGTTTTTT.

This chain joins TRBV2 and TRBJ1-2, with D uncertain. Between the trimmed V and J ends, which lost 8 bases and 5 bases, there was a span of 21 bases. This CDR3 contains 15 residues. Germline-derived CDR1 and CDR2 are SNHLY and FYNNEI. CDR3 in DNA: TGTGCCAGCGGCACATCGATTGGAGGGCGGTATGGCTACACCTTC. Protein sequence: CASGTSIGGRYGYTF.

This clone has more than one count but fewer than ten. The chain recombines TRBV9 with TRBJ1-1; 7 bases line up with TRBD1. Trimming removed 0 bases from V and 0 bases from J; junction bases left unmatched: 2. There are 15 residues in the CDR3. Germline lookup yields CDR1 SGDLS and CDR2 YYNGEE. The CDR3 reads CASSVDDRVNTEAFF. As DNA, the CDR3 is TGTGCCAGCAGCGTAGATGACAGGGTGAACACTGAAGCTTTCTTT.

CDR3 bases: TGTGCCAGCACCAGGGGGTCTAAGGTTGAGCAGTTCTTC. Amino acid sequence: CASTRGSKVEQFF. This chain joins TRBV12-3 or TRBV12-4 and TRBJ2-1; 7 nucleotides match TRBD1. The J segment lost 9 bases and the V segment lost 7 bases, leaving 9 bases of the junction unmatched. The CDR3 runs to 13 residues.

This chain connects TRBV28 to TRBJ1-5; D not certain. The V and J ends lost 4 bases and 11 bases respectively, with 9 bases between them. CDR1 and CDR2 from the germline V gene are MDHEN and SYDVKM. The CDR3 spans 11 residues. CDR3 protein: CASSSPEAQHF. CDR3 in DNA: TGTGCCAGCAGTTCCCCGGAGGCCCAGCATTTT.

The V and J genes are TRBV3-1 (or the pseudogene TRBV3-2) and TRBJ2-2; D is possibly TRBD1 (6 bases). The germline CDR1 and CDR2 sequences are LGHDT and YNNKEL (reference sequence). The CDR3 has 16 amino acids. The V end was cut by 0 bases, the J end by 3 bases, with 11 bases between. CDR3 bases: TGTGCCAGCAGCCAAGACGAGGGGGTATACACCGGGGAGCTGTTTTTT. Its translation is CASSQDEGVYTGELFF.

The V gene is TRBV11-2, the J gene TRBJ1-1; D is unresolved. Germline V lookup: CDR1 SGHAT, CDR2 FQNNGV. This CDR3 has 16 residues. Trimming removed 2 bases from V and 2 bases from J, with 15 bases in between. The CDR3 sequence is CASSLYSGPTNTEAFF. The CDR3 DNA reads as TGTGCCAGCAGCTTATACAGTGGCCCCACAAACACTGAAGCTTTCTTT.

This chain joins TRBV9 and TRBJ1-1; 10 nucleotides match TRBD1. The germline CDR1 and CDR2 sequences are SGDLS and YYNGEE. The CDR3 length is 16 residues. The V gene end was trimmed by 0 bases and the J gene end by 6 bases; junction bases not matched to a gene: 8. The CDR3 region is CASSVVDRGLGAEAFF. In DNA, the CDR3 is TGTGCCAGCAGCGTAGTAGACAGGGGGCTCGGGGCTGAAGCTTTCTTT. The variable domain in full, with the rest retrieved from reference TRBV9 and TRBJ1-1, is DSGVTQTPKHLITATGQRVTLRCSPRSGDLSVYWYQQSLDQGLQFLIQYYNGEERAKGNILERFSAQQFPDLHSELNLSSLELGDSALYFCASSVVDRGLGAEAFFGQGTRLTVV.

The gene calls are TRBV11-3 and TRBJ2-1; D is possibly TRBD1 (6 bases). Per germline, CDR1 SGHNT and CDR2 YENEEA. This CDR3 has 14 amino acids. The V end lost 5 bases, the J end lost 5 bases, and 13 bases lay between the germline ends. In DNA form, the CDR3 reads TGTGCCAGCAGCCCCCAGGACAGTCACAATGAGCAGTTCTTC. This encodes CASSPQDSHNEQFF.

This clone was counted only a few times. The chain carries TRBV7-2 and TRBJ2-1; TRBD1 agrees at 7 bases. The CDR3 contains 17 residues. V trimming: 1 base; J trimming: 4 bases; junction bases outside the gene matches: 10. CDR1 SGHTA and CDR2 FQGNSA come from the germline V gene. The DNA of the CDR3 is TGTGCCAGCAGCTTAGGGATCCAGGACAGGTCATACAATGAGCAGTTCTTC. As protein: CASSLGIQDRSYNEQFF.

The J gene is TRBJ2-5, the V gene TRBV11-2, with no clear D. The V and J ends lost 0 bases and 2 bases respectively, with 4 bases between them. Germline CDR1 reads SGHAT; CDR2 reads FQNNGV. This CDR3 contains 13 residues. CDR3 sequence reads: CASSLDQQETQYF. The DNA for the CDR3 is TGTGCCAGCAGCTTAGATCAACAAGAGACCCAGTACTTC.

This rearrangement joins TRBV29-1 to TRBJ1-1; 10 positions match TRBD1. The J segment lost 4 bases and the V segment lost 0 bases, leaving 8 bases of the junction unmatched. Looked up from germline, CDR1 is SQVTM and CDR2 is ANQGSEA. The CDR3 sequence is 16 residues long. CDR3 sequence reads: CSVEDGQGQGITEAFF. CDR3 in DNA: TGCAGCGTTGAAGACGGACAGGGACAGGGGATCACTGAAGCTTTCTTT.

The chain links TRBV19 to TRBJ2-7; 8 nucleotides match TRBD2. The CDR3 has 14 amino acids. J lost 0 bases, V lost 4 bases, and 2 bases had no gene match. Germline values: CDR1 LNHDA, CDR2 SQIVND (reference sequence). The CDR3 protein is CASSRRGDSYEQYF. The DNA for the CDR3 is TGTGCCAGTAGTAGGCGGGGGGACTCCTACGAGCAGTACTTC.

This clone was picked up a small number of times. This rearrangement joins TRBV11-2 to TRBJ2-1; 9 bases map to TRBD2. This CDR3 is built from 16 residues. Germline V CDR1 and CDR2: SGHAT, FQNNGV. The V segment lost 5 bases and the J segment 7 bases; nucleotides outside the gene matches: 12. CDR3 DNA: TGTGCCAGCAGCCTCCGGGCAGCGGGGGGCCCGAATGAGCAGTTCTTC. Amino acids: CASSLRAAGGPNEQFF.

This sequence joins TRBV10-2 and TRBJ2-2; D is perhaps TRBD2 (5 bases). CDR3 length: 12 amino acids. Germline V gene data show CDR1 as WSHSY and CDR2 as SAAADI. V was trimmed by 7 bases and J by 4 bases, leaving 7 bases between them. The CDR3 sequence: CASTRGTGELFF. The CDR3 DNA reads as TGCGCCAGCACACGGGGCACCGGGGAGCTGTTTTTT.

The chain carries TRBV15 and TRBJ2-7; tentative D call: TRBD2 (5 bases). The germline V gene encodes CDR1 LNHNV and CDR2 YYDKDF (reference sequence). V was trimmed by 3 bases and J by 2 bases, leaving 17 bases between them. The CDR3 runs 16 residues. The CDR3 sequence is CATSRTGTNGAYEQYF. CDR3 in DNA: TGTGCCACCAGCAGGACGGGAACAAATGGGGCCTACGAGCAGTACTTC. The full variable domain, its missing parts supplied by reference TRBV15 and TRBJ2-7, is DAMVIQNPRYQVTQFGKPVTLSCSQTLNHNVMYWYQQKSSQAPKLLFHYYDKDFNNEADTPDNFQSRRPNTSFCFLDIRSPGLGDTAMYLCATSRTGTNGAYEQYFGPGTRLTVT.

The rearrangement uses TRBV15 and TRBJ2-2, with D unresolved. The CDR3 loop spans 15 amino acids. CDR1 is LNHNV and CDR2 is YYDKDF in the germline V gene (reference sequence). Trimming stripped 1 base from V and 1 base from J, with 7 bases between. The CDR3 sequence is CATSRATGNTGELFF. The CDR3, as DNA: TGTGCCACCAGCAGAGCTACGGGGAACACCGGGGAGCTGTTTTTT.

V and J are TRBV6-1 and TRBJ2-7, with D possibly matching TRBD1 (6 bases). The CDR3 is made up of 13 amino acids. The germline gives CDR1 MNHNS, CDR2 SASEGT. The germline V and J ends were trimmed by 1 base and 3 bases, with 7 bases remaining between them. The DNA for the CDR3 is TGTGCCAGCAGTGAAGGGACAGACTACGAGCAGTACTTC. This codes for CASSEGTDYEQYF.

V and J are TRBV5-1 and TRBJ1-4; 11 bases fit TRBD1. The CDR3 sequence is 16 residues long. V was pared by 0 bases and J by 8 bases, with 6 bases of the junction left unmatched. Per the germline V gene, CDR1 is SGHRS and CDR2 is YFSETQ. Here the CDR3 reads CASSLGTGGNGEKLFF. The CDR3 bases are TGCGCCAGCAGCTTGGGGACAGGGGGCAATGGAGAAAAACTGTTTTTT.

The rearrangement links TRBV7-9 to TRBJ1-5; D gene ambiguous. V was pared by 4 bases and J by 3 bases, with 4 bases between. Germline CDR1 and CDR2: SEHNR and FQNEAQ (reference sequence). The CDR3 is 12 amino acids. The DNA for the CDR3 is TGTGCCAGCAGCTACTCCAATCAGCCCCAGCATTTT. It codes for CASSYSNQPQHF.

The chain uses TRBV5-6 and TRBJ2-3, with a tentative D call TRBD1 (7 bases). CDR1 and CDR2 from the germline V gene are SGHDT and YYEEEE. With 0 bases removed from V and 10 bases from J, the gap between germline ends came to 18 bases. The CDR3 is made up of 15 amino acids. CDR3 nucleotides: TGTGCCAGCAGCTTGGGAGACAGGGAGGTTTGGGCGCAGTATTTT. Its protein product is CASSLGDREVWAQYF.

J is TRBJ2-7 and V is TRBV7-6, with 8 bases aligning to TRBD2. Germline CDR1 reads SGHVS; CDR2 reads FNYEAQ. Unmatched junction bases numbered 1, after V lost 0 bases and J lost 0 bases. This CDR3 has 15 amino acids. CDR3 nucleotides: TGTGCCAGCAGCTTAGCTGGGACTAGCTCCTACGAGCAGTACTTC. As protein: CASSLAGTSSYEQYF.

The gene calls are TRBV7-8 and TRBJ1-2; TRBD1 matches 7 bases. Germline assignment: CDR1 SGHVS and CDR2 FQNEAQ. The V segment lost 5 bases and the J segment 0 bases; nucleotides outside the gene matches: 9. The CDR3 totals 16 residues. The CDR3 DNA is TGTGCCAGCAGCCTGGGGACAGCGTTAGCTAACTATGGCTACACCTTC. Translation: CASSLGTALANYGYTF.

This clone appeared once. The CDR3 region has the DNA TGTGCCAGTAGAGGGACAGGGTCATACGAGCAGTACTTC. Encoded protein: CASRGTGSYEQYF. This chain uses TRBV19 with TRBJ2-7, with 9 bases lining up with TRBD1. V trimming: 6 bases; J trimming: 4 bases; junction bases outside the gene matches: 4. CDR3 size: 13 residues. Germline loops: CDR1 LNHDA, CDR2 SQIVND (reference sequence).

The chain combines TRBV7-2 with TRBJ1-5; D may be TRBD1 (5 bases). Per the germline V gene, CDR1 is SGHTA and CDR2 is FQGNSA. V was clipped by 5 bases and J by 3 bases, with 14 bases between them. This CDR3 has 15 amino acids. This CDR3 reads CASSPTGGDNQPQHF. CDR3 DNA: TGTGCCAGCAGCCCGACCGGGGGGGACAATCAGCCCCAGCATTTT.

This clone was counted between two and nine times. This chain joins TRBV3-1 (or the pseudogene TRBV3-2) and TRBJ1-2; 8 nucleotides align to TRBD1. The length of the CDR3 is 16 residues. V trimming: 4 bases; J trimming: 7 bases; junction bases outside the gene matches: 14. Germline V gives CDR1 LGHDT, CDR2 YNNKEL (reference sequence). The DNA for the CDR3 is TGTGCCAGCAGCCTTCACAGTATGCAGGGGGCGGGTGGCTACACCTTC. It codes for CASSLHSMQGAGGYTF.

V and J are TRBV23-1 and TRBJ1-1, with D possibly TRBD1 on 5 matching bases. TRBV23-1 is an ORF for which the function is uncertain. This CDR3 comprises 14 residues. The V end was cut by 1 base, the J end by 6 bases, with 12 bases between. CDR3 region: CASSQLAGRAEAFF. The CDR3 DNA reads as TGCGCCAGCAGTCAATTGGCAGGGAGGGCTGAAGCTTTCTTT.

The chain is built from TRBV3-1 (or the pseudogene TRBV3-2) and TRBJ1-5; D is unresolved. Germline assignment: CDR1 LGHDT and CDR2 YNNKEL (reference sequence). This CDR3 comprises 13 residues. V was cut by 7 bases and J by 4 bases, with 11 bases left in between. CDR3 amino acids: CASMDRLNQPQHF. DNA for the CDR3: TGTGCCAGCATGGATAGACTTAATCAGCCCCAGCATTTT.

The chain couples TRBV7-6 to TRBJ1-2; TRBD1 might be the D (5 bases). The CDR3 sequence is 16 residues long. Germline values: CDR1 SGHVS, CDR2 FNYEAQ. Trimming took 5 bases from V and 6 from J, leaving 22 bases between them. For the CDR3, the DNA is TGTGCCAGCAGCCAACTGAATTCGGCGCGGGGGGATGGCTACACCTTC. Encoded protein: CASSQLNSARGDGYTF.

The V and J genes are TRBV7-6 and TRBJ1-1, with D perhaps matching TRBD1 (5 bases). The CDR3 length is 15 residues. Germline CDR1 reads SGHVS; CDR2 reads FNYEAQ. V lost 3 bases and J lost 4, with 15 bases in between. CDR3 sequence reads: CASSLGGESGTEAFF. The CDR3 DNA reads TGTGCCAGCAGCTTGGGGGGGGAGAGCGGCACTGAAGCTTTCTTT. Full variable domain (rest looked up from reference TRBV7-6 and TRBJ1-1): GAGVSQSPRYKVTKRGQDVALRCDPISGHVSLYWYRQALGQGPEFLTYFNYEAQQDKSGLPNDRFSAERPEGSISTLTIQRTEQRDSAMYRCASSLGGESGTEAFFGQGTRLTVV.

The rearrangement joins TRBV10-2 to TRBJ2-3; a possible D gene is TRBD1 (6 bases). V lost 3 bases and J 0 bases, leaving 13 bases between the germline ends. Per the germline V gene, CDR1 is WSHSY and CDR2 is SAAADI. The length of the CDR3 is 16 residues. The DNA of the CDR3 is TGCGCCAGCAGTGAATGGGGGCCCCGTAGCACAGATACGCAGTATTTT. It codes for CASSEWGPRSTDTQYF.